This note documents a single TCR beta chain sequence. In its sample, this clone was seen once. Its binding antigen is unknown. Base-call qualities are not available, and no considerably larger clone is one nucleotide away. The germline V gene (reference sequence) supplies CDR1 LNHDA and CDR2 SQIVND. The cysteine opens and the phenylalanine closes a CDR3 of 15 amino acids. The only DNA kept is the CDR3, 45 bases in frame from the first base. V is pruned by 4 bases and J by 5 bases, leaving 9 bases of the junction without a gene match. Genomic DNA was extracted from sorted cells for sequencing of the TCRbeta CDR3 region. The immunoSEQ Assay was used for sequencing of TCRbeta CDR3 regions. Sourced from immuneACCESS, this table was stored by TCRdb with only in-frame sequences that have V and J called. A share of the clones is absent; for the studies checked, an unresolved V gene accounts for under half, and the remainder has no known explanation. Present in this sample are approximately 30,000 clones, over 65% of which were seen just once. The top ten constitute less than 15% of the sample.

This record belongs to a study of OX40 agonist ivuxolimab in advanced cancers. Broadly, across the study: Ivuxolimab was an agonistic, fully human IgG2 monoclonal antibody directed against OX40 (CD134), a costimulatory receptor. Intravenous ivuxolimab was administered to patients every 2 weeks at six dose levels: 0.01, 0.1, 0.3, 1.5, 3 and 10 mg/kg. Among the approximately 50 dose-escalation patients, about 19 had hepatocellular carcinoma, roughly 15 melanoma, 9 renal cell carcinoma and 9 head and neck cancer. A male proportion of roughly 85% and a mean age of roughly 58 years, ranging from about 20 to 85, were recorded for the dose-escalation cohort. Patients were allowed to have had prior anti-PD-1, anti-PD-L1 or anti-CTLA-4 therapy, and 40% to 45% of the dose-escalation patients had previously received checkpoint inhibitors. Three dose-escalation patients achieved partial responses, one with hepatocellular carcinoma and two with cutaneous melanoma. Peripheral TCRbeta sequencing aimed to test whether ivuxolimab altered TCR sequence diversity and caused clonal T-cell expansion. The monotherapy dose-escalation portion (N of about 50 patients) of the phase I ivuxolimab trial is reported in the paper.

Patients with a history of autoimmune disease or receiving systemic immunosuppression were excluded from the trial. In every dose cohort, peripheral blood was drawn for TCR sequencing at baseline, cycle 4 day 1, and cycle 7 day 1. Samples were obtained from an open-label, multicenter, first-in-human phase I dose-escalation trial of ivuxolimab. Adults with locally advanced or metastatic head and neck squamous cell, hepatocellular, melanoma or renal cell carcinoma were enrolled in the trial. CD4+ and CD8+ T cells were sorted separately from peripheral blood before TCR sequencing. Results and caveats for the whole study, not just this receptor: In the 0.1-3.0 mg/kg groups, partial responders had among the lowest normalized peripheral clonal expansion, particularly in CD8+ T cells. Low levels of normalized T-cell clonal expansion were also seen in some nonresponding patients. The antigen specificity of the peripheral T cells that underwent clonal expansion was not determined. Clonal expansion of both CD4+ and CD8+ blood T cells was observed from baseline to week 6 at doses 0.1 to 3.0 mg/kg. After ivuxolimab, expanded clones were on average more numerous among CD8+ T cells than among CD4+ T cells.

The sequence was obtained from an adult with an advanced solid tumor such as melanoma, head and neck, liver or kidney cancer. The material sequenced was CD4+ or CD8+ T cells sorted from blood, taken in a trial of the OX40 agonist ivuxolimab. Recombination connected TRBV19 to TRBJ2-7; TRBD2 aligns with 9 central bases. The DNA reads TGTGCCAGTAGTAATTCATTGGTAGCGGGAGACGAGCAGTACTTC. It is translated as CASSNSLVAGDEQYF.